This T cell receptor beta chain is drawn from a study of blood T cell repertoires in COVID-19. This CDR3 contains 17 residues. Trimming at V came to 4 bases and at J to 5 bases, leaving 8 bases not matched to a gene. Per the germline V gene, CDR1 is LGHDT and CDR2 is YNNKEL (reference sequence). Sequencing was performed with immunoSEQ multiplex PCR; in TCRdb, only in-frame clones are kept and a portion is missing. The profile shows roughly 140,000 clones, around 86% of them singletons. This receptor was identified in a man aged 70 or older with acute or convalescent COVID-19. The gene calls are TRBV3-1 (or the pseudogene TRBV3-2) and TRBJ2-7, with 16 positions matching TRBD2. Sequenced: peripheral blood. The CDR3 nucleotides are TGTGCCAGCAGCCCCGGGACTAGCGGGAGGGCCGCCCACGAGCAGTACTTC. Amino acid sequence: CASSPGTSGRAAHEQYF.